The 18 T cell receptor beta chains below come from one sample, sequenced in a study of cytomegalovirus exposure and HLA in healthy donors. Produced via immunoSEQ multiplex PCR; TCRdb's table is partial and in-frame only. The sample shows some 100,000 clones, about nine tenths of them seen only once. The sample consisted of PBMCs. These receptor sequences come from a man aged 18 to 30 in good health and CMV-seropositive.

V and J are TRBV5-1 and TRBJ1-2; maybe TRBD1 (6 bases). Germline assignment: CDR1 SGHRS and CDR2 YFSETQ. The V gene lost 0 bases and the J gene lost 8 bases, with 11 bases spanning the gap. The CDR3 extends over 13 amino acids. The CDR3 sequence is CASSLVPGEGYTF. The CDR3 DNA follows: TGCGCCAGCAGCTTGGTCCCAGGGGAAGGCTACACCTTC.

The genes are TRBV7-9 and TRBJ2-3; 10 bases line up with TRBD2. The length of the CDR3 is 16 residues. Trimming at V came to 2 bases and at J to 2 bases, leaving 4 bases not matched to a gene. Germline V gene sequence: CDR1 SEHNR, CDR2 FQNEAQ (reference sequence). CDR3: CASSLLAGGHTDTQYF. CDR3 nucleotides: TGTGCCAGCAGCTTATTAGCGGGGGGACACACAGATACGCAGTATTTT.

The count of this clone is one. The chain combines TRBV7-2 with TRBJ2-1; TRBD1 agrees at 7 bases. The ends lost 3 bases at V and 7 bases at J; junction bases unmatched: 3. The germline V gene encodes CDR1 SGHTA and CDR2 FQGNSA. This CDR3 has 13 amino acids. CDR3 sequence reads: CASSFDRENEQFF. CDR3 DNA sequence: TGTGCCAGCAGCTTCGACAGGGAAAATGAGCAGTTCTTC.

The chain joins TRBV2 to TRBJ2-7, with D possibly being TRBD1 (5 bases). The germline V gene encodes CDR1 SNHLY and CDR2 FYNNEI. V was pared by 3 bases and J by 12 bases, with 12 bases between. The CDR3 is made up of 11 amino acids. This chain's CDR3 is CASSDSAGLYF. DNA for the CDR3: TGTGCCAGCAGTGATTCGGCAGGGTTGTACTTC. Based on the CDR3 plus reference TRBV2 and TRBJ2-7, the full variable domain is EPEVTQTPSHQVTQMGQEVILRCVPISNHLYFYWYRQILGQKVEFLVSFYNNEISEKSEIFDDQFSVERPDGSNFTLKIRSTKLEDSAMYFCASSDSAGLYFGPGTRLTVT.

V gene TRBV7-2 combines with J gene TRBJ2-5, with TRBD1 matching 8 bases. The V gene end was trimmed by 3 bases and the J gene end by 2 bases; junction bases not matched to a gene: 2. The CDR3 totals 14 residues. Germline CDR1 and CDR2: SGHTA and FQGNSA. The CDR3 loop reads CASSFNRGQETQYF. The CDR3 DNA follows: TGTGCCAGCAGCTTTAACAGGGGGCAAGAGACCCAGTACTTC.

CDR3 bases: TGTGCCAGCAGCTTAACAGCCACAGGGGGCGCTTCGGATGGCTACACCTTC. Protein: CASSLTATGGASDGYTF. The V gene is TRBV7-9, the J gene TRBJ1-2; 9 bases fit TRBD1. The CDR3 covers 17 residues. Per germline, CDR1 SEHNR and CDR2 FQNEAQ (reference sequence). V was clipped by 2 bases and J by 6 bases; unmatched bases: 13.

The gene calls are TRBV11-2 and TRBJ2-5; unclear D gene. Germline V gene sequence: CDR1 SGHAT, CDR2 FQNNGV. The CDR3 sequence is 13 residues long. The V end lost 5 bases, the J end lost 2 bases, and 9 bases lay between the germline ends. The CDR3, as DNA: TGTGCCAGCAGCATAAATACTCAAGAGACCCAGTACTTC. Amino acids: CASSINTQETQYF.

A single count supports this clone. This chain's CDR3 is CAIRTQGPSYNEQFF. Here the CDR3 DNA reads TGTGCCATCAGGACACAGGGGCCCTCCTACAATGAGCAGTTCTTC. This sequence joins TRBV10-3 and TRBJ2-1, with 7 bases that match TRBD1. The CDR3 spans 15 residues. After removal of 6 bases from V and 0 bases from J, the junction contained 5 bases not matched to a gene. The V gene's germline CDR1 is ENHRY and CDR2 SYGVKD.

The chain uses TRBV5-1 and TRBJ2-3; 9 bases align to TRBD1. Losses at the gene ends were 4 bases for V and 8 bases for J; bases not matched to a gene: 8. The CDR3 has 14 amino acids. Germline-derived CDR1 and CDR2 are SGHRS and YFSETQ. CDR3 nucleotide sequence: TGCGCCAGCAGCACGGACAGGGGCGTCGGTACGCAGTATTTT. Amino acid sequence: CASSTDRGVGTQYF.

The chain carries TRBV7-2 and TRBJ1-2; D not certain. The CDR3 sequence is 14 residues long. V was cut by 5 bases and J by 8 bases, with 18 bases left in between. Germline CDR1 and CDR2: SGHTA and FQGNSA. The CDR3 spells CASSVDSSPRGYTF. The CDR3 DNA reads TGTGCCAGCAGCGTCGACTCATCCCCGCGGGGCTACACCTTC.

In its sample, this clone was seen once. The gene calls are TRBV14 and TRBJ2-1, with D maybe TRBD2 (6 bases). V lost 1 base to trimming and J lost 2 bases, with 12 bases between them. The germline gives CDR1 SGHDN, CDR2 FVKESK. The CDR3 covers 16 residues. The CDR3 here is CASSQVGGTTYNEQFF. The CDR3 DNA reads TGTGCCAGCAGCCAAGTAGGAGGGACGACCTACAATGAGCAGTTCTTC.

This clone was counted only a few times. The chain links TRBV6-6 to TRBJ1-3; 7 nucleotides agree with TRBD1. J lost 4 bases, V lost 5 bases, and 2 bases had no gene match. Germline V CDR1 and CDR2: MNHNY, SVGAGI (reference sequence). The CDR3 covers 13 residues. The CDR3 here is CASSRDRGNTIYF. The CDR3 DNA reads TGTGCCAGCAGTCGGGACAGAGGAAACACCATATATTTT.

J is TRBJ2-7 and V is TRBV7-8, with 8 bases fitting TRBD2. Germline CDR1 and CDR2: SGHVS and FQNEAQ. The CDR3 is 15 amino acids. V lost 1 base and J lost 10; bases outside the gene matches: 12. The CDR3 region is CASSLVNGGAKSQYF. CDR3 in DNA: TGTGCCAGCAGCTTAGTCAACGGGGGGGCGAAGTCCCAGTACTTC.

The CDR3 region is CASSFWPNTEAFF. CDR3 in DNA: TGTGCCAGCAGCTTCTGGCCGAACACTGAAGCTTTCTTT. J is TRBJ1-1 and V is TRBV7-8; unclear D gene. Trimming took 3 bases from V and 1 from J, leaving 6 bases between them. The CDR3 extends over 13 amino acids. Germline V gene lookup returns CDR1 SGHVS and CDR2 FQNEAQ.

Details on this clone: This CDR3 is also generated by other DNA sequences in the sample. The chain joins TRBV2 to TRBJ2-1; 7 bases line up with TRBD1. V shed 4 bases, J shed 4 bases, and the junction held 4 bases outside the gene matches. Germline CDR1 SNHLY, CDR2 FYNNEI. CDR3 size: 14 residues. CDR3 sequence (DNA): TGTGCCAGCAGTGTAGACAGGGTTTACAATGAGCAGTTCTTC. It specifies CASSVDRVYNEQFF.

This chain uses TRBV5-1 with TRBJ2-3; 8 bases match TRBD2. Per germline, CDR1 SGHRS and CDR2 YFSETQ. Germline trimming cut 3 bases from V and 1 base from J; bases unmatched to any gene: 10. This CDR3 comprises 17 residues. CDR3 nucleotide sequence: TGCGCCAGCAGCTGGTACTTCGGGGGGGCTGGCACAGATACGCAGTATTTT. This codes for CASSWYFGGAGTDTQYF. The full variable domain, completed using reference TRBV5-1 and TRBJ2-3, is KAGVTQTPRYLIKTRGQQVTLSCSPISGHRSVSWYQQTPGQGLQFLFEYFSETQRNKGNFPGRFSGRQFSNSRSEMNVSTLELGDSALYLCASSWYFGGAGTDTQYFGPGTRLTVL.

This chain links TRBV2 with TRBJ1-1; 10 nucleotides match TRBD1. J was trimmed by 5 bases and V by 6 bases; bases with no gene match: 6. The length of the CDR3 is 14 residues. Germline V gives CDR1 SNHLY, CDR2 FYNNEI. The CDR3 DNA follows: TGTGCCAGCAGGGGGACAGGGGCCGGAACTGAAGCTTTCTTT. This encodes CASRGTGAGTEAFF.

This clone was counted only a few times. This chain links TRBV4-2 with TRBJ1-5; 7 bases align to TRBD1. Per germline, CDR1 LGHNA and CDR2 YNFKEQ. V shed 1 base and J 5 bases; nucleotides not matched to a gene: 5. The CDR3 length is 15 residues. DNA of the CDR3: TGTGCCAGCAGCCAAGGATTAGGGGGCGATCAGCCCCAGCATTTT. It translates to CASSQGLGGDQPQHF.